These 9 T cell receptor beta chains were all obtained from the same sample, sequenced in a study of shared clonotypes between healthy human individuals. Naive-designated CD8 cells lacked CD45RO, were positively enriched for CCR7, and omitted terminally differentiated effector memory CD45RA+ cells. Profiling relied on immunoSEQ multiplex PCR, and the TCRdb table lists in-frame clones only, not all of them. The sample has millions of clones, 85% to 95% seen once; the top ten hold 0.9% to 1.4%. Sequencing was done on a sample of naive CD8+ T cells sorted from blood. These receptors were collected from a man in his late teens or twenties in good health.

This clone turned up a few times. The V and J genes are TRBV20-1 and TRBJ1-1, with a weak D call TRBD1 (6 bases). This CDR3 region has 11 residues. Germline-derived CDR1 and CDR2 are DFQATT and SNEGSKA (reference sequence). The V and J ends lost 7 bases and 7 bases respectively, with 13 bases between them. The CDR3, as DNA: TGCAGTGGGCCCAGGGGCAGTGAAGCTTTCTTT. Translating it yields CSGPRGSEAFF.

About this clone: This sequence is one base from a far larger clone and is likely a read error. The CDR3 protein is CASSEMGGRTEAFF. The CDR3 bases are TGTGCCAGCAGTGAAATGGGGGGGCGGACTGAAGCTTTCTTT. This rearrangement joins TRBV6-1 to TRBJ1-1, with D possibly matching TRBD1 (6 bases). The CDR3 contains 14 residues. The V end lost 2 bases, the J end lost 5 bases, and 12 bases lay between the germline ends. Germline V gene data show CDR1 as MNHNS and CDR2 as SASEGT.

The CDR3 protein is CASSQGNTGELFF. CDR3 DNA sequence: TGCGCCAGCAGCCAGGGGAACACCGGGGAGCTGTTTTTT. The rearrangement links TRBV4-3 to TRBJ2-2; D is ambiguous. With 3 bases removed from V and 1 base from J, the gap between germline ends came to 3 bases. The CDR3 runs 13 residues. Germline V gives CDR1 LGHNA, CDR2 YSLEER.

This sequence joins TRBV28 and TRBJ2-7, with D possibly TRBD2 on 6 matching bases. The germline gives CDR1 MDHEN, CDR2 SYDVKM. V shed 1 base and J shed 4 bases, with 17 bases lying between them. There are 16 residues in the CDR3. The CDR3 DNA follows: TGTGCCAGCAGTTTATCCCCCCCGGGACTTTTTTACGAGCAGTACTTC. Translated, it gives CASSLSPPGLFYEQYF.

This clone has just one count. The V call is TRBV9, the J call TRBJ1-5, with D possibly TRBD1 on 5 matching bases. CDR3 length: 15 residues. V lost 3 bases and J 5 bases, leaving 15 bases between the germline ends. The germline gives CDR1 SGDLS, CDR2 YYNGEE. The CDR3 sequence is CASSGHDSPYQPQHF. The CDR3 DNA sequence: TGTGCCAGCAGCGGCCACGACAGTCCCTATCAGCCCCAGCATTTT. The full variable domain, with the rest looked up from reference TRBV9 and TRBJ1-5, is DSGVTQTPKHLITATGQRVTLRCSPRSGDLSVYWYQQSLDQGLQFLIQYYNGEERAKGNILERFSAQQFPDLHSELNLSSLELGDSALYFCASSGHDSPYQPQHFGDGTRLSIL.

V gene TRBV6-5 combines with J gene TRBJ1-3, with D possibly TRBD1 on 5 matching bases. Trimming shortened V by 0 bases and J by 2 bases, and 8 bases separated the two germline ends. The CDR3 runs 15 residues. Germline V gene sequence: CDR1 MNHEY, CDR2 SVGAGI. The DNA of the CDR3 is TGTGCCAGCAGTTACTCTGGGGCGGCTGGAAACACCATATATTTT. Protein sequence: CASSYSGAAGNTIYF.

The chain links TRBV4-3 to TRBJ2-5; 7 bases are shared with TRBD2. This CDR3 is 15 amino acids long. J was trimmed by 1 base and V by 5 bases; bases with no gene match: 7. The germline V gene has CDR1 LGHNA and CDR2 YSLEER. CDR3 DNA sequence: TGCGCCAGCAGCAGACAGAGCGGGGCCCAAGAGACCCAGTACTTC. Amino acids: CASSRQSGAQETQYF.

The gene calls are TRBV4-3 and TRBJ2-7; D possibly corresponds to TRBD1 (5 bases). The CDR3 has 15 amino acids. V lost 1 base to trimming and J lost 1 base, with 11 bases between them. CDR1 and CDR2 (germline): LGHNA, YSLEER. This CDR3 reads CASSQVLDRSYEQYF. The CDR3 coding sequence is TGCGCCAGCAGCCAAGTACTCGACAGATCCTACGAGCAGTACTTC.

The rearrangement links TRBV4-3 to TRBJ2-1, with 12 bases aligning to TRBD2. There are 15 residues in the CDR3. Germline CDR1 reads LGHNA; CDR2 reads YSLEER. After removal of 6 bases from V and 5 bases from J, the junction contained 5 bases not matched to a gene. For the CDR3, the DNA is TGCGCCAGCAGTCGGCTAGCGGGAGGGAACAATGAGCAGTTCTTC. It translates to CASSRLAGGNNEQFF.